The present T cell receptor (beta chain) was sequenced within a study of T cells after yellow fever vaccination. Study-level findings and limits: A large majority of primary-vaccination clones showed up again after the booster (96% CD4, 88% CD8). Repertoires sorted by FACS could include abundant clonotypes that are contaminants from the bulk population. It was a weaker secondary response, yet one that peaked faster, at day 5 versus 15.

CDR1 MNHEY and CDR2 SMNVEV come from the germline V gene (reference sequence). This CDR3 has 13 residues. Trimming pared 9 bases from V and 6 bases from J, leaving 16 bases between. This clonotype was counted a single time. What it binds is unknown. TCRdb ran MiXCR on the 5' RACE reads and lists one entry per CDR3 protein. The repertoire has roughly 70,000 distinct CDR3 sequences, 7.5% to 9% of them found once; the top ten carry less than 50%. The TCR sequence derives from a man aged 25 to 45 who received the YFV17D yellow fever vaccine. The specimen comprised CD8+ T cells sorted from PBMCs, sampled on the day of the yellow fever booster vaccination. The V and J genes are TRBV27 and TRBJ2-3; no definite D call. CDR3 DNA sequence: TGTGCCAGAAGAGGTACCGGTGGGGATACGCAGTATTTT. This codes for CARRGTGGDTQYF.